What follows are 27 T cell receptor beta chains derived from one specimen sequenced in a study of blood T cell repertoires in COVID-19. Profiling relied on immunoSEQ multiplex PCR, and the TCRdb table lists in-frame clones only, not all of them. The table shows about 50,000 clones, with around three quarters occurring only once. Sequences were obtained from peripheral blood. Receptor source: a man between 70 and 80 years old with acute or convalescent COVID-19.

The chain carries TRBV10-3 and TRBJ2-1; the D is unclear. Trimming removed 10 bases at V and 8 bases at J, with 15 bases between. Germline V CDR1 and CDR2: ENHRY, SYGVKD. There are 12 residues in the CDR3. CDR3 coding DNA: TGTGCCACCTCCCCCCTTTTGTATGAGCAGTTCTTC. The encoded protein is CATSPLLYEQFF.

In this sample, this clone turned up a few times. The chain recombines TRBV9 with TRBJ2-1; 9 positions match TRBD2. The CDR3 consists of 16 residues. Germline V lookup: CDR1 SGDLS, CDR2 YYNGEE. Trimming cost V 0 bases and J 8 bases; bases outside gene matches: 9. This CDR3 is CASSVVISGRGDEQFF. CDR3 nucleotides: TGTGCCAGCAGCGTAGTTATTAGCGGGAGAGGGGATGAGCAGTTCTTC.

The genes are TRBV2 and TRBJ1-5, with D tentatively TRBD1 (6 bases). V was trimmed by 2 bases and J by 4 bases, leaving 15 bases between them. The CDR3 is 16 amino acids. CDR1 is SNHLY, CDR2 FYNNEI, per germline. DNA for the CDR3: TGTGCCAGCAGTGAACGTCAAGACAGGCCAAATCAGCCCCAGCATTTT. Amino acid sequence: CASSERQDRPNQPQHF.

The rearrangement uses TRBV5-1 and TRBJ1-1; D not resolved. Germline CDR1 is SGHRS and CDR2 is YFSETQ. CDR3 size: 12 residues. Trimming removed 3 bases from V and 4 bases from J, with 7 bases in between. CDR3 sequence: CASSSIGTEAFF. The CDR3 DNA sequence: TGCGCCAGCAGCTCCATCGGCACTGAAGCTTTCTTT.

This clone appeared a single time. CDR3 amino acids: CATSRDLGQEQYF. For the CDR3, the DNA is TGTGCCACCAGCAGAGATTTGGGGCAAGAGCAGTACTTC. This rearrangement joins TRBV15 to TRBJ2-7, with D tentatively TRBD1 (5 bases). The CDR3 is 13 residues long. Trimming took 0 bases from V and 7 from J, leaving 10 bases between them. Germline V gives CDR1 LNHNV, CDR2 YYDKDF (reference sequence).

The chain carries TRBV6-5 and TRBJ2-7; D may be TRBD1 (5 bases). Per germline, CDR1 MNHEY and CDR2 SVGAGI. The CDR3 totals 15 residues. Trimming pared 6 bases from V and 3 bases from J, leaving 18 bases between. The CDR3 protein is CASSRDSPRIYEQYF. The CDR3 DNA sequence: TGTGCCAGCAGCCGCGACAGTCCTCGGATCTACGAGCAGTACTTC.

The J gene is TRBJ2-2, the V gene TRBV6-5; 10 nucleotides align to TRBD2. Looked up from germline, CDR1 is MNHEY and CDR2 is SVGAGI. Trimming took 2 bases from V and 7 from J; bases not matched to a gene: 4. The CDR3 has 15 amino acids. The DNA of the CDR3 is TGTGCCAGCAGTTACACTAGCGGGATTGGCGGGGAGCTGTTTTTT. Its translation: CASSYTSGIGGELFF.

This clone was observed a few times. The gene calls are TRBV2 and TRBJ2-3; D gene unclear. This CDR3 has 12 amino acids. V was cut by 6 bases and J by 9 bases, with 13 bases left in between. CDR1 SNHLY and CDR2 FYNNEI come from the germline V gene. CDR3 nucleotides: TGTGCCAGCAGCCCCCCGGTGTTGACGCAGTATTTT. Translating gives CASSPPVLTQYF.

This clone showed up just once. This chain joins TRBV28 and TRBJ2-5; weak D call: TRBD2 (5 bases). The CDR3 runs to 17 residues. V dropped 11 bases and J dropped 5 bases, with 30 bases sitting between them. CDR1 MDHEN and CDR2 SYDVKM come from the germline V gene. The CDR3 DNA reads as TGTGCCTTCGGGATGCCGGGCCCGTTGGCCCGACGGGAGACCCAGTACTTC. It specifies CAFGMPGPLARRETQYF.

In this sample, this clone turned up a few times. This chain connects TRBV6-2 or TRBV6-3 to TRBJ1-1; possibly TRBD1 for D (5 bases). Germline-derived CDR1 and CDR2 are MNHEY and SVGEGT. Deletions cut 6 bases from V and 6 bases from J, with 23 bases between. This CDR3 has 16 residues. The CDR3 sequence: CASSLMFRGGVSEAFF. In DNA form, the CDR3 reads TGTGCCAGCAGCCTAATGTTTCGGGGGGGTGTCTCTGAAGCTTTCTTT.

This chain connects TRBV7-2 to TRBJ1-6; D is perhaps TRBD1 (6 bases). V shed 6 bases and J shed 6 bases, with 12 bases lying between them. CDR1 and CDR2 (germline): SGHTA, FQGNSA. This CDR3 spans 14 amino acids. The CDR3 nucleotides read TGTGCCAGCAGGCCGGACAGCCGTAATTCACCCCTCCACTTT. Protein: CASRPDSRNSPLHF.

J is TRBJ2-3 and V is TRBV19, with TRBD2 identical over 8 bases. The length of the CDR3 is 16 residues. Germline CDR1 is LNHDA and CDR2 is SQIVND (reference sequence). Losses at the gene ends were 7 bases for V and 5 bases for J; bases not matched to a gene: 14. The CDR3 DNA reads TGTGCCAGTAAAATTCAGGGGAGCGGGGGAGGAGATACGCAGTATTTT. As protein: CASKIQGSGGGDTQYF.

This clone has just a few counts. This chain links TRBV30 with TRBJ2-5; 12 bases are shared with TRBD2. Germline CDR1 reads GTSNPN; CDR2 reads SVGIG (reference sequence). The CDR3 totals 17 residues. Trimming cost V 5 bases and J 4 bases; bases outside gene matches: 14. The CDR3 region has the DNA TGTGCCTGGGCCTTGGGACTAGCGGGTCAATCGGCAGAGACCCAGTACTTC. This encodes CAWALGLAGQSAETQYF. The full variable domain, completed using reference TRBV30 and TRBJ2-5, is SQTIHQWPATLVQPVGSPLSLECTVEGTSNPNLYWYRQAAGRGLQLLFYSVGIGQISSEVPQNLSASRPQDRQFILSSKKLLLSDSGFYLCAWALGLAGQSAETQYFGPGTRLLVL.

This clone was seen a handful of times. V usage is TRBV5-1 and J usage is TRBJ2-7, with D possibly TRBD1 on 6 matching bases. The germline V and J ends were trimmed by 2 bases and 3 bases, with 9 bases remaining between them. Germline loops: CDR1 SGHRS, CDR2 YFSETQ. This CDR3 has 13 residues. In DNA, the CDR3 is TGCGCCAGCAGCTTTACAGGGAGCTACGAGCAGTACTTC. Protein sequence: CASSFTGSYEQYF.

The chain links TRBV9 to TRBJ1-6; 10 bases line up with TRBD1. The V and J ends lost 0 bases and 9 bases, in that order; junction bases with no gene match: 3. Germline V gives CDR1 SGDLS, CDR2 YYNGEE. The CDR3 loop spans 15 amino acids. DNA of the CDR3: TGTGCCAGCAGCGTAGAAGGACAGGGGGTTTCACCCCTCCACTTT. This sequence encodes CASSVEGQGVSPLHF.

This chain joins TRBV7-9 and TRBJ2-3; 11 nucleotides line up with TRBD1. The ends lost 5 bases at V and 5 bases at J; junction bases unmatched: 6. The germline V gene encodes CDR1 SEHNR and CDR2 FQNEAQ (reference sequence). The CDR3 is 15 amino acids. The CDR3: CASSGGQGARDTQYF. The CDR3 coding sequence is TGTGCCAGCAGCGGCGGACAGGGGGCGAGAGATACGCAGTATTTT.

V is TRBV5-1 and J is TRBJ1-2; 10 bases line up with TRBD1. CDR1 and CDR2 (germline): SGHRS, YFSETQ. With V trimmed by 3 bases and J by 4 bases, 6 bases remained unmatched. This CDR3 comprises 15 residues. CDR3 sequence reads: CASSSGTGDFYGYTF. The CDR3 DNA is TGCGCCAGCAGCTCCGGGACAGGGGATTTCTATGGCTACACCTTC.

In this sample, this clone turned up a few times. The V gene is TRBV11-3, the J gene TRBJ2-1; maybe TRBD2 (5 bases). V dropped 3 bases and J dropped 0 bases, with 15 bases sitting between them. There are 17 residues in the CDR3. Germline CDR1 reads SGHNT; CDR2 reads YENEEA. CDR3 amino acids: CASSFRSTGSSYNEQFF. CDR3 nucleotide sequence: TGTGCCAGCAGCTTTAGGTCAACGGGGAGCTCCTACAATGAGCAGTTCTTC.

This sequence joins TRBV19 and TRBJ1-5, with D maybe TRBD1 (6 bases). Germline V gives CDR1 LNHDA, CDR2 SQIVND (reference sequence). V gave up 6 bases and J gave up 0 bases, with 15 bases separating them. This CDR3 comprises 16 residues. The DNA for the CDR3 is TGTGCCAGTAGACAGACAGGCTCCTCTAGCAATCAGCCCCAGCATTTT. As protein: CASRQTGSSSNQPQHF.

The chain couples TRBV9 to TRBJ2-5; maybe TRBD1 (6 bases). The CDR3 loop spans 14 amino acids. Germline values: CDR1 SGDLS, CDR2 YYNGEE. V lost 4 bases and J 5 bases, leaving 15 bases between the germline ends. The CDR3, as DNA: TGTGCCAGCAGCCCCAGGGGTACCTCCGAGACCCAGTACTTC. Its protein is CASSPRGTSETQYF.

The chain recombines TRBV5-1 with TRBJ1-2; 7 bases align to TRBD1. Germline V gene lookup returns CDR1 SGHRS and CDR2 YFSETQ. This CDR3 spans 17 amino acids. The ends lost 0 bases at V and 2 bases at J; junction bases unmatched: 10. The CDR3 sequence: CASSLAAGGLTNYGYTF. Written as DNA, the CDR3 is TGCGCCAGCAGCTTGGCGGCAGGGGGTTTGACGAACTATGGCTACACCTTC.

The chain is built from TRBV5-5 and TRBJ2-3; 7 bases are shared with TRBD2. The CDR3 extends over 14 amino acids. V trimming: 4 bases; J trimming: 4 bases; junction bases outside the gene matches: 6. Germline lookup yields CDR1 SGHKS and CDR2 YYEKEE (reference sequence). The CDR3 protein is CASSPSGNADTQYF. The CDR3 coding sequence is TGTGCCAGCAGCCCGAGCGGGAACGCAGATACGCAGTATTTT.

This sequence joins TRBV19 and TRBJ2-3, with TRBD2 as a possible D gene (6 bases). Germline lookup yields CDR1 LNHDA and CDR2 SQIVND (reference sequence). This CDR3 comprises 12 residues. V dropped 10 bases and J dropped 3 bases, with 11 bases sitting between them. For the CDR3, the DNA is TGTGCCACGGGACTGAGGACAGATACGCAGTATTTT. It yields the protein CATGLRTDTQYF.

The V call is TRBV7-2, the J call TRBJ2-1; 13 bases match TRBD2. The ends lost 0 bases at V and 6 bases at J; junction bases unmatched: 14. The CDR3 is 20 residues long. Germline assignment: CDR1 SGHTA and CDR2 FQGNSA. In DNA, the CDR3 is TGTGCCAGCAGCTTAGCGATGTGGGGTACTAGCGGGAGGGTGGGCAATGAGCAGTTCTTC. Its protein is CASSLAMWGTSGRVGNEQFF. The variable domain in full, completed from reference TRBV7-2 and TRBJ2-1, reads GAGVSQSPSNKVTEKGKDVELRCDPISGHTALYWYRQSLGQGLEFLIYFQGNSAPDKSGLPSDRFSAERTGGSVSTLTIQRTQQEDSAVYLCASSLAMWGTSGRVGNEQFFGPGTRLTVL.

This clone was observed a single time. The chain joins TRBV7-2 to TRBJ2-1, with D perhaps matching TRBD1 (6 bases). The V gene's germline CDR1 is SGHTA and CDR2 FQGNSA. V dropped 5 bases and J dropped 4 bases, with 9 bases sitting between them. This CDR3 contains 13 residues. The CDR3: CASSTGTYNEQFF. Written as DNA, the CDR3 is TGTGCCAGCAGCACCGGGACATACAATGAGCAGTTCTTC.

The gene calls are TRBV30 and TRBJ2-1; 10 bases fit TRBD2. CDR1 and CDR2 from the germline V gene are GTSNPN and SVGIG (reference sequence). J gave up 10 bases and V 4 bases, and 7 bases lay outside the gene matches. CDR3 length: 13 residues. The CDR3 is CAWTGTSVGEQFF. CDR3 sequence (DNA): TGTGCCTGGACGGGGACTAGCGTCGGCGAGCAGTTCTTC.

V and J are TRBV3-1 (or the pseudogene TRBV3-2) and TRBJ2-7; TRBD1 matches 8 bases. CDR1 and CDR2 (germline): LGHDT, YNNKEL (reference sequence). The CDR3 contains 14 residues. V shed 4 bases, J shed 6 bases, and the junction held 8 bases outside the gene matches. The CDR3 reads CASSPNYGQGEQYF. The CDR3 bases are TGTGCCAGCAGCCCAAACTACGGACAGGGCGAGCAGTACTTC.